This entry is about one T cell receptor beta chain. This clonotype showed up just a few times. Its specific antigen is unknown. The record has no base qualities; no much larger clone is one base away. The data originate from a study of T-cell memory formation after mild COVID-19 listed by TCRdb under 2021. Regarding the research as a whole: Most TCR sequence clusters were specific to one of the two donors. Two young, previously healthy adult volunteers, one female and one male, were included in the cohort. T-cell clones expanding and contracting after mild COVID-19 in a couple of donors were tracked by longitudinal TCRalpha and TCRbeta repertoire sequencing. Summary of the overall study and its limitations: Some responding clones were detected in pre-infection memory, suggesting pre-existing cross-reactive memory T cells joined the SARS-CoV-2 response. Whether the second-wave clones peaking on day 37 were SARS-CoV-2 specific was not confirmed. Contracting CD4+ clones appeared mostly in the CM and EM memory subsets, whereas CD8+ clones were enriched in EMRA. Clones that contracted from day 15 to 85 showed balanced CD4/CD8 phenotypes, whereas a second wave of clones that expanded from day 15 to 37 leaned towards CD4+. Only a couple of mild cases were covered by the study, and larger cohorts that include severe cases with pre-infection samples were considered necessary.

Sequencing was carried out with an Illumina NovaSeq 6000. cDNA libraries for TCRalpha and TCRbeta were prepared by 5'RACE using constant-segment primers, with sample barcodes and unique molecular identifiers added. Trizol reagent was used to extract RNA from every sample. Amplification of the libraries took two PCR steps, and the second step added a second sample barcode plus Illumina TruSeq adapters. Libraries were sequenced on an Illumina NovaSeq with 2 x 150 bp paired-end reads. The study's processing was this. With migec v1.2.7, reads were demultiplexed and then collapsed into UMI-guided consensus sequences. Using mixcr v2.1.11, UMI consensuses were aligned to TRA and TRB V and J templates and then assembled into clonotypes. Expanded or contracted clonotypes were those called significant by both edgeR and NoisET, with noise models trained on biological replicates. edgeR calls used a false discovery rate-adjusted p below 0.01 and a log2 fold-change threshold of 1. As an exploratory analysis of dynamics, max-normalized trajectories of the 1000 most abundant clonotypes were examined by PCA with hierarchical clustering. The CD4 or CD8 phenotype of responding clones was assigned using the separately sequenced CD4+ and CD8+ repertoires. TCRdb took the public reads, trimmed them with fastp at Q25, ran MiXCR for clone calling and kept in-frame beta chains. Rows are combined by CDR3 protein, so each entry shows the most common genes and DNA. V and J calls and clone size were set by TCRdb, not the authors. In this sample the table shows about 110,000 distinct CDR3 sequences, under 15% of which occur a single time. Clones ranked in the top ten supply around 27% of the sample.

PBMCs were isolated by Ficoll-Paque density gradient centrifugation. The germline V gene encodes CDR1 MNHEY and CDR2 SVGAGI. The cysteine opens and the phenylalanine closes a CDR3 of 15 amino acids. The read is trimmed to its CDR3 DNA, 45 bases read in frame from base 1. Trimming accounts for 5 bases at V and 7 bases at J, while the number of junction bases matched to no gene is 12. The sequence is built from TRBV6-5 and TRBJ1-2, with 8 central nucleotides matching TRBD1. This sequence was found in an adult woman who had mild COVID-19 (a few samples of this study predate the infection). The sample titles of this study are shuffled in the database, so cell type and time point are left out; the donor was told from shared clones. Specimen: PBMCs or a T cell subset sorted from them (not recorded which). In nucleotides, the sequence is TGTGCCAGCAGTCAGACCCTTGACAGGGGTAGTGGCTACACCTTC. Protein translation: CASSQTLDRGSGYTF.